This T cell receptor (beta chain) was sequenced for a study of Ad26.COV2.S vaccination and SARS-CoV-2 variants. Study outcomes and limitations: Following vaccination, spike-specific CD8+ and CD4+ T cell responses reportedly exhibited substantial breadth. Whether participants received vaccine or placebo, their non-spike TCR breadth was similar.

The repertoire was sequenced with immunoSEQ multiplex PCR; TCRdb's copy has only in-frame clones and lacks some. The sample contains about 320,000 clones, roughly 90% of which appear only once. The treatment: some 20 received Ad26.COV2.S at low or high dose, single or two shots; roughly 5 received placebo; per-sample allocation not given. Each sample was drawn 63 days after the first injection (of vaccine or placebo). An adult of 18-55 years in Boston served as donor. An Ad26 vector that expressed Wuhan-strain SARS-CoV-2 spike constituted the vaccine. Worth noting for this clone: Its target is unknown.

CDR1 is SGDLS, CDR2 YYNGEE, per germline. V gave up 0 bases and J gave up 6 bases, with 15 bases separating them. The CDR3 sequence is 15 residues long. Specimen: peripheral blood, collected in a trial of Ad26.COV2.S vaccine versus placebo. The chain couples TRBV9 to TRBJ1-1; TRBD1 might be the D (6 bases). The receptor comes from a person aged 18-60 years who received the Ad26.COV2.S COVID-19 vaccine or a placebo. The CDR3 nucleotides are TGTGCCAGCAGCGTAGTGGGGGCTTCAGTCCCTGAAGCTTTCTTT. Protein: CASSVVGASVPEAFF.